Each of the 19 T cell receptor beta chains below was sequenced from the same sample in a study of beta chain features in type 1 diabetes. No antigen is known for these receptors. Reverse transcribing all isolated RNA meant expressed TCRB transcripts were sequenced. The repertoire was sequenced with immunoSEQ multiplex PCR; TCRdb's copy has only in-frame clones and lacks some. The sample consists of about 170,000 clones, around 8% of them appearing once. The study, taken as a whole, reports: All four CD4+ subsets of Type 1 diabetes patients contained TCRB CDR3s that were moderately but significantly shorter.

Source material: central memory CD4+ T cells from blood. The receptors originated from a woman aged 40 to 50 with type 1 diabetes.

This rearrangement joins TRBV28 to TRBJ2-3; D is perhaps TRBD1 (7 bases). Germline V gives CDR1 MDHEN, CDR2 SYDVKM. This CDR3 has 15 amino acids. Trimming took off 5 bases at V and 4 bases at J, with 16 bases between the two ends. CDR3 in amino acids: CASSASGGLSDTQYF. The CDR3 DNA follows: TGTGCCAGCAGTGCCTCAGGGGGGTTATCAGATACGCAGTATTTT.

This chain joins TRBV30 and TRBJ1-1, with 8 bases fitting TRBD1. The V and J ends lost 6 bases and 4 bases, in that order; junction bases with no gene match: 7. CDR3 length: 13 amino acids. Germline CDR1 and CDR2: GTSNPN and SVGIG (reference sequence). This chain's CDR3 is CACRTGWSTEAFF. CDR3 DNA sequence: TGTGCCTGTAGGACAGGGTGGTCCACTGAAGCTTTCTTT.

The V gene is TRBV14, the J gene TRBJ2-2; a possible D gene is TRBD1 (5 bases). CDR1 and CDR2 from the germline V gene are SGHDN and FVKESK. This CDR3 spans 16 amino acids. V was trimmed by 0 bases and J by 6 bases, leaving 14 bases between them. This CDR3 is CASSQELIQGAGELFF. The CDR3 DNA sequence: TGTGCCAGCAGCCAAGAATTAATTCAGGGTGCCGGGGAGCTGTTTTTT.

The V gene is TRBV2, the J gene TRBJ2-5; D call uncertain. V lost 7 bases, J lost 2 bases, and 20 bases lay in between. The CDR3 contains 16 residues. Germline V gene data show CDR1 as SNHLY and CDR2 as FYNNEI. The CDR3 DNA reads TGTGCCAGCACCTCAGACCTGGGCAGGCCACAAGAGACCCAGTACTTC. Translating it yields CASTSDLGRPQETQYF. The full variable domain, with the rest looked up from reference TRBV2 and TRBJ2-5, is EPEVTQTPSHQVTQMGQEVILRCVPISNHLYFYWYRQILGQKVEFLVSFYNNEISEKSEIFDDQFSVERPDGSNFTLKIRSTKLEDSAMYFCASTSDLGRPQETQYFGPGTRLLVL.

The chain couples TRBV7-2 to TRBJ2-7, with D possibly TRBD2 on 6 matching bases. CDR3 length equals 15 residues. Trimming took off 5 bases at V and 3 bases at J, with 17 bases between the two ends. Germline loops: CDR1 SGHTA, CDR2 FQGNSA. CDR3 DNA: TGTGCCAGCAGCCCGGGTCATCGGGGGATCTACGAGCAGTACTTC. Translation: CASSPGHRGIYEQYF. Based on the CDR3 plus reference TRBV7-2 and TRBJ2-7, the full variable domain is GAGVSQSPSNKVTEKGKDVELRCDPISGHTALYWYRQSLGQGLEFLIYFQGNSAPDKSGLPSDRFSAERTGGSVSTLTIQRTQQEDSAVYLCASSPGHRGIYEQYFGPGTRLTVT.

The chain recombines TRBV27 with TRBJ1-2, with D unclear. This CDR3 spans 14 amino acids. Trimming took 3 bases from V and 4 from J, leaving 12 bases between them. Germline loops: CDR1 MNHEY, CDR2 SMNVEV (reference sequence). The CDR3 DNA reads as TGTGCCAGCAGTTTTGGGGAGGGAGGCTATGGCTACACCTTC. Its translation is CASSFGEGGYGYTF.

The rearrangement uses TRBV28 and TRBJ2-7; 7 bases map to TRBD1. This CDR3 is 13 amino acids long. The V gene end was trimmed by 6 bases and the J gene end by 3 bases; junction bases not matched to a gene: 5. CDR1 MDHEN and CDR2 SYDVKM come from the germline V gene. The CDR3 DNA is TGTGCCAGCAGGCCGGGACAGCTCTACGAGCAGTACTTC. It is translated as CASRPGQLYEQYF.

This clone was found a few times. The chain couples TRBV7-9 to TRBJ2-1; D is perhaps TRBD2 (6 bases). Germline CDR1 SEHNR, CDR2 FQNEAQ (reference sequence). The CDR3 is made up of 13 amino acids. With 3 bases removed from V and 10 bases from J, the gap between germline ends came to 13 bases. CDR3 in DNA: TGTGCCAGCAGCTTTAGTTCCGCGGGAGAGCAGTTCTTC. Protein sequence: CASSFSSAGEQFF. Based on the CDR3 plus reference TRBV7-9 and TRBJ2-1, the full variable domain is DTGVSQNPRHKITKRGQNVTFRCDPISEHNRLYWYRQTLGQGPEFLTYFQNEAQLEKSRLLSDRFSAERPKGSFSTLEIQRTEQGDSAMYLCASSFSSAGEQFFGPGTRLTVL.

This clone has at least ten counts. This chain uses TRBV15 with TRBJ2-3; tentative D call: TRBD2 (6 bases). There are 16 residues in the CDR3. Looked up from germline, CDR1 is LNHNV and CDR2 is YYDKDF (reference sequence). Between the trimmed V and J ends, which lost 0 bases and 2 bases, there was a span of 12 bases. CDR3 sequence (DNA): TGTGCCACCAGCAGAGAGGCGGGAAGTGTCACAGATACGCAGTATTTT. It encodes CATSREAGSVTDTQYF.

This clone was observed a handful of times. The rearrangement joins TRBV5-1 to TRBJ1-2; 7 positions match TRBD1. CDR3 length: 12 residues. V dropped 7 bases and J dropped 7; count of bases not matched to a gene: 7. The V gene's germline CDR1 is SGHRS and CDR2 YFSETQ. The CDR3 region is CASSTGEGGYTF. The CDR3 region has the DNA TGCGCCAGCTCCACAGGGGAAGGTGGCTACACCTTC.

This clone occurred a few times. The chain is built from TRBV30 and TRBJ1-3; D gene ambiguous. V shed 1 base and J shed 1 base, with 11 bases lying between them. CDR1 is GTSNPN and CDR2 is SVGIG in the germline V gene (reference sequence). There are 15 residues in the CDR3. The DNA of the CDR3 is TGTGCCTGGAGTGCCCCAGGAAATTCTGGAAACACCATATATTTT. This encodes CAWSAPGNSGNTIYF.

About this clone: The same CDR3 arises from other DNA sequences in this sample as well. This chain joins TRBV29-1 and TRBJ2-2; 10 nucleotides align to TRBD2. Germline loops: CDR1 SQVTM, CDR2 ANQGSEA. With 1 base clipped from V and 5 bases from J, the junction kept 4 bases outside the gene matches. This CDR3 region has 15 residues. The CDR3 sequence is CSVEGLAGATGELFF. CDR3 DNA: TGCAGCGTTGAAGGGCTAGCGGGAGCAACCGGGGAGCTGTTTTTT.

This clone was seen a few times. V usage is TRBV7-2 and J usage is TRBJ2-1; the match to TRBD2 covers 10 bases. Germline V gives CDR1 SGHTA, CDR2 FQGNSA. This CDR3 has 15 residues. The V and J ends lost 5 bases and 5 bases, in that order; junction bases with no gene match: 6. In nucleotides, the CDR3 is TGTGCCAGCAGCGCCGGGACTAGCGATAACAATGAGCAGTTCTTC. It translates to CASSAGTSDNNEQFF. The entire variable domain, with the rest obtained from reference TRBV7-2 and TRBJ2-1, is as follows: GAGVSQSPSNKVTEKGKDVELRCDPISGHTALYWYRQSLGQGLEFLIYFQGNSAPDKSGLPSDRFSAERTGGSVSTLTIQRTQQEDSAVYLCASSAGTSDNNEQFFGPGTRLTVL.

In nucleotides, the CDR3 is TGTGCCAGCTCACCCTTCGAGCGGACCCCCCACGGTGGAAATGAGCAGTTCTTC. Residues: CASSPFERTPHGGNEQFF. The chain is built from TRBV18 and TRBJ2-1, with D possibly being TRBD2 (5 bases). This CDR3 has 18 amino acids. Germline V gene sequence: CDR1 KGHSH, CDR2 LQKENI. The germline V and J ends were trimmed by 3 bases and 7 bases, with 25 bases remaining between them.

The genes are TRBV10-3 and TRBJ1-4, with 7 positions matching TRBD1. Looked up from germline, CDR1 is ENHRY and CDR2 is SYGVKD. V shed 10 bases and J 5 bases; nucleotides not matched to a gene: 7. This CDR3 has 13 amino acids. CDR3 sequence reads: CASSGTANEKLFF. Here the CDR3 DNA reads TGTGCCAGCTCCGGGACAGCAAATGAAAAACTGTTTTTT.

This chain uses TRBV28 with TRBJ2-7; TRBD1 is a possible D gene (6 bases). Between the trimmed V and J ends, which lost 6 bases and 7 bases, there was a span of 16 bases. CDR3 length: 13 residues. Germline V lookup: CDR1 MDHEN, CDR2 SYDVKM. The CDR3 spells CASSPRQVWEQYF. In DNA, the CDR3 is TGTGCCAGCAGCCCTAGACAGGTCTGGGAGCAGTACTTC.

This clone was detected a few times. The rearrangement links TRBV9 to TRBJ2-3; possible D gene TRBD1, 6 bases. Germline CDR1 reads SGDLS; CDR2 reads YYNGEE. The V and J ends lost 1 base and 4 bases respectively, with 7 bases between them. This CDR3 has 13 residues. The CDR3 is CASSVTGSDTQYF. In nucleotides, the CDR3 is TGTGCCAGCAGCGTAACAGGGTCAGATACGCAGTATTTT. Variable domain in full (rest from reference TRBV9 and TRBJ2-3): DSGVTQTPKHLITATGQRVTLRCSPRSGDLSVYWYQQSLDQGLQFLIQYYNGEERAKGNILERFSAQQFPDLHSELNLSSLELGDSALYFCASSVTGSDTQYFGPGTRLTVL.

In this sample, this clone turned up a few times. The chain employs TRBV5-1 and TRBJ2-1; 8 bases map to TRBD2. V gave up 3 bases and J gave up 6 bases; unmatched junction bases: 14. This CDR3 has 17 residues. In germline, CDR1 is SGHRS, CDR2 YFSETQ. The CDR3 loop reads CASSSGLSGTSVNEQFF. The CDR3 DNA reads as TGCGCCAGCAGCTCCGGCCTTTCGGGGACTAGTGTCAATGAGCAGTTCTTC.

The chain is built from TRBV4-1 and TRBJ1-1; possible D gene TRBD1, 5 bases. Trimming shortened V by 2 bases and J by 3 bases, and 16 bases separated the two germline ends. The CDR3 totals 16 residues. Germline V gene lookup returns CDR1 MGHRA and CDR2 YSYEKL. Here the CDR3 reads CASSQPLGPPDTEAFF. CDR3 nucleotides: TGCGCCAGCAGCCAACCGCTGGGGCCTCCAGACACTGAAGCTTTCTTT.